This T cell receptor beta chain was captured by sequencing in a study of naive and memory T cell subsets (dated by TCRdb to about 2017). About the investigation overall: Sorted naive and memory T cell subsets from peripheral blood were analyzed in the study using a UMI-based, open-source pipeline for TCR alpha and beta sequencing. RNA was DNase-treated and reverse transcribed with TCR constant-region primers, mostly using SuperScript III. Complete agreement was observed between the functional CMV T cell responses and the IgG serology results. Results and caveats for the whole study, not just this receptor: A power law was followed by TCR abundance, with an exponent that differed between naive and memory subsets but was consistent across the three individuals. Once error correction was done, more than 85% of naive TCR sequences showed up just once, which made the naive abundance distributions much steeper than those of the memory subsets. The repertoire findings for the naive and memory subsets could not be validated against a ground truth, as none was available. In both CD4 and CD8 cells, a rise in Gini index and a fall in Shannon and inverse Simpson diversity were observed from naive through CM, EM and EMRA. RNA-based TCR counts may be affected by expression changes linked to T cell activation and differentiation. Clonotypes were defined as single alpha or beta chain sequences, not paired alpha/beta receptors. A few larger clonotypes were present in naive repertoires, especially CD8 naive repertoires, and these clonotypes were possibly memory cells re-expressing CD45RA.

With regard to this clonotype: No cognate antigen has been identified for it. Qualities for individual bases were not recorded, and no much larger clone is one base off.

The library was made by UMI-ligation and nested PCR. The beta constant-region primer consisted of an equimolar mixture of two oligonucleotides that together covered TRBC1 and TRBC2. The ligated cDNA went through four rounds of PCR with nested alpha and beta constant-region primers together with the SP2 primer. A single-stranded oligonucleotide bearing the SP2 primer plus a 12-nucleotide UMI was ligated onto the 3' end of the cDNA by T4 RNA ligase 1. The ligation reaction was incubated at 16°C for roughly 18-25 hours. PCR2 was typically run as a SYBR Green qPCR and stopped at a predetermined threshold to prevent over-amplification. Every purification after the first one was done using Agencourt AMPure XP magnetic beads. Libraries were quantified by Qubit and checked on a TapeStation, where a main peak was expected near 650 bp. Sequencing of the pooled libraries was done on an Illumina MiSeq using v2 2x251 paired-end kits, which typically yielded roughly 0.85-2 million reads per sample. Each sample library was pooled at about 4.4 nM, and about 4.5-7.5% PhiX was included to improve cluster recognition. As for the original processing: Decombinator assigned V and J genes to Demultiplexor-processed FASTQ reads by tag matching, allowing a single base-pair mismatch. Collapsinator relied on UMIs to fix sequencing errors as well as frequency errors caused by PCR heterogeneity. CDR3Translator translated TCRs and extracted CDR3s from the conserved cysteine to the FGXG phenylalanine, flagging non-productive sequences. Repertoires were subsampled to equal numbers of UMI-defined TCRs before Gini, Shannon entropy and inverse Simpson indices were calculated. Clonotype abundance distributions were fitted to a power law by maximum likelihood within the linear range. On one naive CD8 sample, the pipeline and MIGEC gave similar UMI counts, unique TCR numbers and clonal distributions. One analysis removed from the naive repertoire any naive TCRs that were also found in any memory subset from the same donor. Repertoires were searched for around 8,000 CMV-associated CDR3 sequences compiled from VDJdb and a published dataset. TCRdb handled the public reads itself, with Q25 trimming in fastp and clone calling in MiXCR, and kept productive beta chains. Each entry merges the rows of one CDR3 protein and shows their most common DNA and genes. The V and J calls follow TCRdb's processing rather than the paper's. The sample has about 90,000 distinct CDR3 sequences on record, roughly 12% of them singletons. The ten top clones hold around 0.13% of the sample.

Separate amplification of TCR alpha and beta chain libraries was performed from the second PCR step onward. Donor CMV status was determined by IFNgamma production from CD4+ T cells after overnight stimulation of fresh PBMCs with CMV viral lysate. Miltenyi beads were used first to positively select CD4 T cells, and CD8 T cells were then positively selected from the CD4-negative fraction. Cells were stained for CD3, CD4, CD8, CD45RA, CD27 and a live/dead dye and were sorted on a BD Aria II into four subsets based on CD45RA and CD27. A few healthy volunteers provided blood, and each donor's sample was split into CD4 and CD8 T cells and then further divided into four differentiation subsets. Approximately 130 ml of peripheral blood was drawn per donor, and PBMC were isolated by Ficoll-Paque PLUS density-gradient centrifugation. After sorting, cells were lysed in RLT buffer, RNA was extracted using a Qiagen RNeasy kit, and the extracted RNA was stored at -80 degrees C.

From the cysteine up to the phenylalanine, the CDR3 has a length of 15 residues. Just CDR3 DNA is preserved here, 45 bases in frame from base 1. Trimming removed 2 bases from V and 6 bases from J, leaving 16 bases between the germline ends. As encoded in the germline V gene (reference sequence), CDR1 is LGHDT while CDR2 is YNNKEL. The clonotype comes from a human donor in good health. Input material: naive CD4+ T cells from blood. What the cell subset or site label conveys for this sample: naive T cells, CD45RA high CD27+. Here the chain combines TRBV3-1 and TRBJ1-2; the D gene cannot be named for sure. The bases read TGTGCCAGCAGCCAACTCGGCAAAGTCTATGATGGCTACACCTTC. Its protein product is CASSQLGKVYDGYTF.